This passage covers 2 T cell receptor beta chains from one sample sequenced in a study of blood T cells in healthy people across ages. The use of a sample-barcoded 5' primer and a J-beta primer mix characterized a second PCR of roughly 7 to 11 cycles. TCRdb redid the calling of the 5' RACE reads with MiXCR, one entry per CDR3 protein. This sample has more than 1,400,000 distinct CDR3 sequences, with 42% found just once. Sequenced input: blood. The receptors shown here come from a woman younger than 35 in good health.

This clonotype was picked up a small number of times. The chain joins TRBV6-5 to TRBJ2-7, with 9 bases aligning to TRBD2. This CDR3 spans 14 amino acids. The germline V gene has CDR1 MNHEY and CDR2 SVGAGI. V dropped 6 bases and J dropped 3; count of bases not matched to a gene: 6. This CDR3 is CASRTIAGDYEQYF. The CDR3 DNA is TGTGCCAGCAGAACTATAGCGGGGGACTACGAGCAGTACTTC.

In this sample, this clonotype turned up a few times. V gene TRBV3-1 combines with J gene TRBJ2-3; 10 positions match TRBD2. The CDR3 contains 18 residues. Germline assignment: CDR1 LGHDT and CDR2 YNNKEL (reference sequence). Trimming cost V 4 bases and J 8 bases; bases outside gene matches: 18. The CDR3 sequence: CASSRSKTPGLATGTQYF. CDR3 in DNA: TGTGCCAGCAGCCGAAGTAAAACACCGGGACTAGCGACCGGTACGCAGTATTTT.